This T cell receptor beta chain was obtained from a study of patients and donors after allogeneic stem cell transplantation. J lost 2 bases, V lost 5 bases, and 9 bases had no gene match. The CDR3 sequence is 15 residues long. The germline V gene encodes CDR1 SGHVS and CDR2 FQNEAQ. TCRdb analysed the RT-PCR reads with MiXCR anew, one entry per CDR3 protein. The sample has some 230,000 distinct CDR3 sequences; 13% to 15% are singletons. The sequenced sample consisted of blood, either unsorted or a sorted T cell fraction (not recorded which). This receptor was taken from a human donor who was either an allogeneic HSCT recipient or a stem cell or donor lymphocyte infusion donor (not recorded which). It is not recorded whose cells these are; they may come from a transplant donor. The chain joins TRBV7-8 to TRBJ2-7; 7 nucleotides match TRBD2. CDR3 nucleotide sequence: TGTGCCAGCAGCGCATTACTAGCGACTACCTACGAGCAGTACTTC. It yields the protein CASSALLATTYEQYF. The whole variable domain, remainder taken from reference TRBV7-8 and TRBJ2-7, is GAGVSQSPRYKVAKRGQDVALRCDPISGHVSLFWYQQALGQGPEFLTYFQNEAQLDKSGLPSDRFFAERPEGSVSTLKIQRTQQEDSAVYLCASSALLATTYEQYFGPGTRLTVT.